Listed below are T cell receptor beta chains from one sample, sequenced in a study of technical replicates of blood from a few donors. Clones were read by immunoSEQ multiplex PCR, and TCRdb kept only the in-frame ones, dropping some. This sample has roughly 100,000 clones; 90% to 97% occur once, and the top ten carry roughly 0.35%. The sample taken for sequencing was T cells isolated from PBMCs. Receptor source: a human donor in good health. Both conserved end residues are part of each CDR3. The D gene is left open where the match is weak. Where a row states a size, it is once, few, many or the class of an expanded clone; other rows omit it.

size	D	V	J	DNA	CDR3
-	-	TRBV2	TRBJ1-1	TGTGCCAGCAGTGGGGGGCGCGTTTCTGAAGCTTTCTTT	CASSGGRVSEAFF
-	TRBD2	TRBV19	TRBJ2-5	TGTGCCAGTAGACGAACGCCGGGACTAGCGAAAGAGACCCAGTACTTC	CASRRTPGLAKETQYF
-	TRBD2	TRBV9	TRBJ2-7	TGTGCCAGCAGCGTAAGGAGCGGGAGCTACGAGCAGTACTTC	CASSVRSGSYEQYF
few	-	TRBV5-4	TRBJ1-1	TGTGCCAGCAGGAAGGAGTATTTGGAGGGCACTGAAGCTTTCTTT	CASRKEYLEGTEAFF
-	-	TRBV18	TRBJ2-3	TGTGCCAGCTCAACACCGTCTAGCACAGATACGCAGTATTTT	CASSTPSSTDTQYF
-	TRBD1	TRBV7-3	TRBJ1-1	TGTGCCAGCAGTCGTACAGGGGACACTGAAGCTTTCTTT	CASSRTGDTEAFF
-	-	TRBV11-1	TRBJ2-2	TGTGCCAGCAGCTGGGGAGACCGGGAGCTGTTTTTT	CASSWGDRELFF
-	TRBD1	TRBV9	TRBJ1-1	TGTGCCAGCAGCGTAAGTGGGAACAGGGGCGGGACTGAAGCTTTCTTT	CASSVSGNRGGTEAFF
-	-	TRBV7-9	TRBJ2-1	TGTGCCAGCAGCTTACCCCCTCTACTAGCACCGGAGCAGTTCTTC	CASSLPPLLAPEQFF
-	-	TRBV28	TRBJ2-7	TGTGCCAGCAGTCCATCCAACGGGGGACAGACATACGAGCAGTACTTC	CASSPSNGGQTYEQYF
once	TRBD1	TRBV4-1	TRBJ2-7	TGCGCCAGCAGCCGGGACAGGGTCTACGAGCAGTACTTC	CASSRDRVYEQYF
-	TRBD2	TRBV5-8	TRBJ2-1	TGTGCCAGCAGCTTTAGCGGGAACTCCTACAATGAGCAGTTCTTC	CASSFSGNSYNEQFF
-	-	TRBV6-5	TRBJ1-1	TGTGCCAGCACCCAGGGCTTTGAAGCTTTCTTT	CASTQGFEAFF
few	TRBD1	TRBV27	TRBJ1-2	TGTGCCAGCAGTCCAGGACAGGGGATGGGTGGCTACACCTTC	CASSPGQGMGGYTF
-	TRBD2	TRBV18	TRBJ2-3	TGTGCCAGCTCACCCCGAGGGACTAGCGGGAGTACAGATACGCAGTATTTT	CASSPRGTSGSTDTQYF
-	-	TRBV5-4	TRBJ1-2	TGTGCCAGCAGCTTGATGGGGGCTCCGTACGGCTACACCTTC	CASSLMGAPYGYTF
-	TRBD1	TRBV5-4	TRBJ2-3	TGTGCCAGCAGTATACCAGGGGGAGATACGCAGTATTTT	CASSIPGGDTQYF
-	TRBD2	TRBV7-3	TRBJ2-2	TGTGCCAGCAGCTCAGGGACTAGCGGGAAAACCGGGGAGCTGTTTTTT	CASSSGTSGKTGELFF
-	-	TRBV11-3	TRBJ2-1	TGTGCCAGCAGCTTCCGATCAGGTTCCAATGAGCAGTTCTTC	CASSFRSGSNEQFF
-	TRBD1	TRBV4-1	TRBJ1-2	TGCGCCAGCAGATACCGGGACAGCGAGCTCTCTGGCTACACCTTC	CASRYRDSELSGYTF
-	-	TRBV27	TRBJ2-3	TGTGCCAGCAGTTTATCGTTGGCAGGGGCTAGCACAGATACGCAGTATTTT	CASSLSLAGASTDTQYF
-	-	TRBV5-1	TRBJ2-7	TGCGCCAGCAGCTTGGAGCCCAACCTCAACTACGAGCAGTACTTC	CASSLEPNLNYEQYF
-	-	TRBV2	TRBJ2-5	TGTGCCAGCAGGCAGGGTTTGGAGACCCAGTACTTC	CASRQGLETQYF
-	TRBD2	TRBV19	TRBJ2-1	TGTGCCAGTTGCGGGAGAAGCTACAATGAGCAGTTCTTC	CASCGRSYNEQFF
-	-	TRBV7-9	TRBJ1-1	TGTGCCAGCAGCCCTAAAGGCGGGGGGACTGAAGCTTTCTTT	CASSPKGGGTEAFF
-	TRBD1	TRBV19	TRBJ1-2	TGTGCCAGTAACGGACAGGCTAACTATGGCTACACCTTC	CASNGQANYGYTF
-	-	TRBV30	TRBJ1-5	TGTGCCTGGAGTGGGGGCCTCAATCAGCCCCAGCATTTT	CAWSGGLNQPQHF
-	TRBD1	TRBV19	TRBJ1-1	TGTGCCAGTAGTAGGACAGGGGGCCGCACTGAAGCTTTCTTT	CASSRTGGRTEAFF
-	-	TRBV21-1	TRBJ2-1	TGTGCCAGCAGCATATACGGGGTAGCGGGCACCTACAATGAGCAGTTCTTC	CASSIYGVAGTYNEQFF
-	-	TRBV28	TRBJ1-3	TGTGCCAGCAGTGGGGAGGGGGGGCTTGGAAACACCATATATTTT	CASSGEGGLGNTIYF
-	TRBD2	TRBV29-1	TRBJ2-1	TGCAGCGTACCTACTAGCGCGAGCTCCTACAATGAGCAGTTCTTC	CSVPTSASSYNEQFF
-	TRBD1	TRBV29-1	TRBJ2-7	TGCAGCGTGAGGCGACAGGGGGCGGGGGAGCAGTACTTC	CSVRRQGAGEQYF
-	TRBD1	TRBV19	TRBJ2-7	TGTGCCAGTAAACAGGGGTCCCCCTTCTCCTACGAGCAGTACTTC	CASKQGSPFSYEQYF
-	-	TRBV2	TRBJ2-7	TGTGCCAGCGCGACGGAGGGGGGGATCGAGCAGTACTTC	CASATEGGIEQYF
-	TRBD1	TRBV10-3	TRBJ1-1	TGTGCCATTGGGACAGGGCTAACTGAAGCTTTCTTT	CAIGTGLTEAFF
-	TRBD2	TRBV7-2	TRBJ2-3	TGTGCCAGCAGCCAGTTGGGAGGGTGGGCTGCAGATACGCAGTATTTT	CASSQLGGWAADTQYF
few	-	TRBV19	TRBJ1-1	TGTGCCAGTAGTATGACACGGAACACTGAAGCTTTCTTT	CASSMTRNTEAFF
few	-	TRBV6-6	TRBJ1-1	TGTGCCAGCAGTTACTCGCCAGGGAACATGAACACTGAAGCTTTCTTT	CASSYSPGNMNTEAFF